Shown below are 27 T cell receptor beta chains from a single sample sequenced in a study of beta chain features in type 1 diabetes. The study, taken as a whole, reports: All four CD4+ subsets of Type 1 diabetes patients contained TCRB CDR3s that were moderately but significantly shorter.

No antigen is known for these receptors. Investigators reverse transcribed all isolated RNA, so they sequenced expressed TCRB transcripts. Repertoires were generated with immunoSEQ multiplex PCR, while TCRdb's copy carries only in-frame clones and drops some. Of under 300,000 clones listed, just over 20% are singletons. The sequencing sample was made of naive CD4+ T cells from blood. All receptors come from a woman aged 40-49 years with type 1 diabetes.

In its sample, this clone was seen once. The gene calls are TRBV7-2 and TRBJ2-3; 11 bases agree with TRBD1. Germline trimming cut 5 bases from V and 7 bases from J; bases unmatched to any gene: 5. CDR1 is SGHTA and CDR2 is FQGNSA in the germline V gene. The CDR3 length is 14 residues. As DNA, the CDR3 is TGTGCCAGCAGCCTGGACAGGGGGCGAAATACGCAGTATTTT. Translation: CASSLDRGRNTQYF.

CDR3 nucleotide sequence: TGTGCCAGCAGCTTGTCGCCGGGGGAGGTCTACAATGAGCAGTTCTTC. This gives the protein CASSLSPGEVYNEQFF. This sequence joins TRBV5-4 and TRBJ2-1, with D possibly matching TRBD2 (6 bases). The germline CDR1 and CDR2 sequences are SGHNT and YYREEE (reference sequence). The V and J ends lost 1 base and 3 bases respectively, with 14 bases between them. The CDR3 has 16 residues. The variable domain in full, completed from reference TRBV5-4 and TRBJ2-1, reads ETGVTQSPTHLIKTRGQQVTLRCSSQSGHNTVSWYQQALGQGPQFIFQYYREEENGRGNFPPRFSGLQFPNYSSELNVNALELDDSALYLCASSLSPGEVYNEQFFGPGTRLTVL.

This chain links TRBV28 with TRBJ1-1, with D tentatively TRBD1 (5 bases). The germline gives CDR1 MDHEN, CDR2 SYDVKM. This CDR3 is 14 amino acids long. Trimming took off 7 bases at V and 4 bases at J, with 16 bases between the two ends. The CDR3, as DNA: TGTGCCAGCAATATGGGGGAGGGTCGCACTGAAGCTTTCTTT. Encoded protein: CASNMGEGRTEAFF.

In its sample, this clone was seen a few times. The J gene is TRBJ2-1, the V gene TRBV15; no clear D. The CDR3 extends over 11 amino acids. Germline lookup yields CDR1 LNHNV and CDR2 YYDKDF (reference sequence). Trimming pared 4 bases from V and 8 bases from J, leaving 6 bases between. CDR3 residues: CATSTDYEQFF. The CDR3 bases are TGTGCCACCAGCACCGACTATGAGCAGTTCTTC.

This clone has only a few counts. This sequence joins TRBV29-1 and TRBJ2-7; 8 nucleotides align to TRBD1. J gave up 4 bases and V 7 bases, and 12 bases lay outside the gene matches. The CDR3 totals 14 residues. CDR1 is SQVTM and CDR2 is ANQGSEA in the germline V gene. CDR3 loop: CSAQAGTGLYEQYF. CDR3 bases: TGCAGCGCCCAGGCCGGGACAGGTCTTTACGAGCAGTACTTC.

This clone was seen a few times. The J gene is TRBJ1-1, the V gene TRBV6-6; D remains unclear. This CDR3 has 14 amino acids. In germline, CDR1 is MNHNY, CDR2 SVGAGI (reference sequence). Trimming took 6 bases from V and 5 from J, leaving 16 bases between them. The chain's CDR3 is CASSRLSLTTEAFF. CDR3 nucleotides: TGTGCCAGCAGCCGCCTGAGCCTGACAACTGAAGCTTTCTTT.

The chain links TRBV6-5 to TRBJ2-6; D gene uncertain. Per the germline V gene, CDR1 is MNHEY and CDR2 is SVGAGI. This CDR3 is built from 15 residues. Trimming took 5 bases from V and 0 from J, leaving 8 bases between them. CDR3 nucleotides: TGTGCCAGCAGTGTCTCACTCTCTGGGGCCAACGTCCTGACTTTC. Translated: CASSVSLSGANVLTF.

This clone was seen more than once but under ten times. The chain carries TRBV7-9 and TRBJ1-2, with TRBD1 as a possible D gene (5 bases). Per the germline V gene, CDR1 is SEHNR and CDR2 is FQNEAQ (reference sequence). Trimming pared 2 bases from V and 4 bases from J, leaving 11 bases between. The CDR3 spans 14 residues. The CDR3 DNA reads TGTGCCAGCAGCTTAAAGGGGCTTAGCTATGGCTACACCTTC. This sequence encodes CASSLKGLSYGYTF.

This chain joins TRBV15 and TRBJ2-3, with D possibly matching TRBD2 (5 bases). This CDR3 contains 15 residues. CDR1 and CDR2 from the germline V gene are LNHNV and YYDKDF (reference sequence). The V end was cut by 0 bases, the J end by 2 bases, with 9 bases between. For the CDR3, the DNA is TGTGCCACCAGCAGAGACCCGGACTTCACAGATACGCAGTATTTT. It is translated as CATSRDPDFTDTQYF. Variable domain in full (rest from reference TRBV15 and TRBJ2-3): DAMVIQNPRYQVTQFGKPVTLSCSQTLNHNVMYWYQQKSSQAPKLLFHYYDKDFNNEADTPDNFQSRRPNTSFCFLDIRSPGLGDTAMYLCATSRDPDFTDTQYFGPGTRLTVL.

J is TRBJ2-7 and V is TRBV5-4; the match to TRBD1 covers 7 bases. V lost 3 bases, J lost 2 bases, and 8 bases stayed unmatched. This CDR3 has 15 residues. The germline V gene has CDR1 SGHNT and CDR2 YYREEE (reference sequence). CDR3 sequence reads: CASSYGQVPTYEQYF. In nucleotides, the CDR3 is TGTGCCAGCAGCTATGGACAGGTCCCTACCTACGAGCAGTACTTC.

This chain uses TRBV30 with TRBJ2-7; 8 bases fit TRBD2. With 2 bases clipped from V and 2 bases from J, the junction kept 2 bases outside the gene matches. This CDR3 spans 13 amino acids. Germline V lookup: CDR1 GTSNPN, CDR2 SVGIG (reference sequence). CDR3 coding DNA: TGTGCCTGGAGTCGGGAGGGCCCCTACGAGCAGTACTTC. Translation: CAWSREGPYEQYF.

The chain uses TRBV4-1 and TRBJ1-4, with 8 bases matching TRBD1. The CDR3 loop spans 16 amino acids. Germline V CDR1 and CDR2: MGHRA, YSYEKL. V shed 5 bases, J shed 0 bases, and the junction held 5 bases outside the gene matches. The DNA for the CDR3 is TGCGCCAGCAGCTCTGGACAGGGCGCAACTAATGAAAAACTGTTTTTT. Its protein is CASSSGQGATNEKLFF.

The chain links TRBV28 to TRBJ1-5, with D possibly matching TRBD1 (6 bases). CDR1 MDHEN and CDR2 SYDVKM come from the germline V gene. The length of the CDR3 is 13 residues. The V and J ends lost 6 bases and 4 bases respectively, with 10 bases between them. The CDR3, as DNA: TGTGCCAGCAGGCTCACAGGGAATCAGCCCCAGCATTTT. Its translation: CASRLTGNQPQHF.

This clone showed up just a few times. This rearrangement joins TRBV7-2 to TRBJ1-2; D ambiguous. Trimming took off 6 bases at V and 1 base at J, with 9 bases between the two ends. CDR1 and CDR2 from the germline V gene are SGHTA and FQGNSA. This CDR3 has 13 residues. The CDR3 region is CASRPENNYGYTF. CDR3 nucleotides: TGTGCCAGCAGACCAGAAAATAACTATGGCTACACCTTC.

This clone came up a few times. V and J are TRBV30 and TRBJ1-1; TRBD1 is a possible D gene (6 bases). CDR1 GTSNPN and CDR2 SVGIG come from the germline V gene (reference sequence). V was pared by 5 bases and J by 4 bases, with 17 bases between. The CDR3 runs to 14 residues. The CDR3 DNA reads TGTGCCTGGGGGAGGGGGGCCCGCACCACTGAAGCTTTCTTT. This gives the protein CAWGRGARTTEAFF.

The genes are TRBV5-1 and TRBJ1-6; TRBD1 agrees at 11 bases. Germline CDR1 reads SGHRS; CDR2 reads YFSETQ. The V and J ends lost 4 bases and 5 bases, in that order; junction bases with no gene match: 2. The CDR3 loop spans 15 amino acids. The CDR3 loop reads CASSLGQGDNSPLHF. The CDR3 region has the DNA TGCGCCAGCAGCCTGGGACAGGGGGATAATTCACCCCTCCACTTT. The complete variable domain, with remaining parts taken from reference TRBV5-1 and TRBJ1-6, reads KAGVTQTPRYLIKTRGQQVTLSCSPISGHRSVSWYQQTPGQGLQFLFEYFSETQRNKGNFPGRFSGRQFSNSRSEMNVSTLELGDSALYLCASSLGQGDNSPLHFGNGTRLTVT.

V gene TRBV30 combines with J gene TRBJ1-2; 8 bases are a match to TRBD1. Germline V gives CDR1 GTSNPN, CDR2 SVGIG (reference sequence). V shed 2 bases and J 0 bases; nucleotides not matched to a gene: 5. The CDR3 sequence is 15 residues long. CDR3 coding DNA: TGTGCCTGGAGTCAGCCACAGGGGGCTAACTATGGCTACACCTTC. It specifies CAWSQPQGANYGYTF.

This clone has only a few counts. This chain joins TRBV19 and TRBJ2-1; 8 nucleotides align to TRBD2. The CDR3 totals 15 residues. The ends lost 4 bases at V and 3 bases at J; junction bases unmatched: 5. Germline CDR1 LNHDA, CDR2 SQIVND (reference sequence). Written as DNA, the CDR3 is TGTGCCAGTAGTAAACTAGCGGACTACTACAATGAGCAGTTCTTC. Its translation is CASSKLADYYNEQFF.

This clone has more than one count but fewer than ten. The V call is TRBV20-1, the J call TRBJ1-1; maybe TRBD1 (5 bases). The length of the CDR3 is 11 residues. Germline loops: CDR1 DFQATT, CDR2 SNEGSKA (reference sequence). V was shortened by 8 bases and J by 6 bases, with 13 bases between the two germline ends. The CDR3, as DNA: TGCAGTTGGGGAGGGGATCCTGAAGCTTTCTTT. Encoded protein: CSWGGDPEAFF.

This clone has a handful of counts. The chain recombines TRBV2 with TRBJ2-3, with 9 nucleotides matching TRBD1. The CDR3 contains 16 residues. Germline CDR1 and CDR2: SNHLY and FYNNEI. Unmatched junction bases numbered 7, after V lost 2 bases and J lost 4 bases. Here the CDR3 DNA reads TGTGCCAGCAGTGAAAGTCTAGGGACAGGGTCAGATACGCAGTATTTT. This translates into CASSESLGTGSDTQYF.

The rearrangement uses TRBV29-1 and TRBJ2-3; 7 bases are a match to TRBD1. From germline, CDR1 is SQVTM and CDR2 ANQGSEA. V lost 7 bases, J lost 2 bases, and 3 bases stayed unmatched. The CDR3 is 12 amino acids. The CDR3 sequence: CSADRNTDTQYF. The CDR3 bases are TGCAGCGCGGACAGGAACACAGATACGCAGTATTTT.

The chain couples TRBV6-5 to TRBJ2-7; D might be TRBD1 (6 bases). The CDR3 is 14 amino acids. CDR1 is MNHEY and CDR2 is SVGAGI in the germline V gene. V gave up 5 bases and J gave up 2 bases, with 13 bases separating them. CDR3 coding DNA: TGTGCCAGCAGTCTCCAGGGGTCCCCCTACGAGCAGTACTTC. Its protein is CASSLQGSPYEQYF.

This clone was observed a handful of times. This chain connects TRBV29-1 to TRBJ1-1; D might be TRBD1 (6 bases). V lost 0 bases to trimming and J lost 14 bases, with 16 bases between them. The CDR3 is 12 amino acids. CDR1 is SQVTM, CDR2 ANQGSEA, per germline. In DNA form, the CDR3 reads TGCAGCGTTGAAGACAACGGACAGCCCAGCTTCTTT. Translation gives CSVEDNGQPSFF. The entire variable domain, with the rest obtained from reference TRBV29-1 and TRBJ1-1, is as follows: SAVISQKPSRDICQRGTSLTIQCQVDSQVTMMFWYRQQPGQSLTLIATANQGSEATYESGFVIDKFPISRPNLTFSTLTVSNMSPEDSSIYLCSVEDNGQPSFFGQGTRLTVV.

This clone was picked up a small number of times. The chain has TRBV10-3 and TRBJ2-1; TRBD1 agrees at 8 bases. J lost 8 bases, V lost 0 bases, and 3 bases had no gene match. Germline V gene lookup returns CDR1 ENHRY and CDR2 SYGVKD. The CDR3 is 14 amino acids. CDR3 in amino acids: CAISESPGGDEQFF. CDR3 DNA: TGTGCCATCAGTGAGTCCCCAGGGGGCGATGAGCAGTTCTTC.

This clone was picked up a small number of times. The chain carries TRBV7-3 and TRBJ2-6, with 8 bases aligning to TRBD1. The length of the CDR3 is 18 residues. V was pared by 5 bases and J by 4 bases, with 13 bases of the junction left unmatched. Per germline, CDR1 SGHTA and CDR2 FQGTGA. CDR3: CASSLFDRGLGGANVLTF. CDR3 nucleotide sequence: TGTGCCAGCAGCCTTTTCGACAGGGGCTTAGGAGGGGCCAACGTCCTGACTTTC.

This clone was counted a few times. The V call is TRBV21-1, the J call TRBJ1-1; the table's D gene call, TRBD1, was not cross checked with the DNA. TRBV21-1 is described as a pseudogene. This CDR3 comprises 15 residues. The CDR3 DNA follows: TGTGCCAGCAGCAAAGGTCGGACAGGGAGCGCTGAAGCTTTCTTT. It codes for CASSKGRTGSAEAFF.

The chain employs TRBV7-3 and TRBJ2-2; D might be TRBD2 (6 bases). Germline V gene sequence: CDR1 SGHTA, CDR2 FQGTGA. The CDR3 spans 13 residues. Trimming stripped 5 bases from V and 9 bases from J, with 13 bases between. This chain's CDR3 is CASSPGTERELFF. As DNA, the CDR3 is TGTGCCAGCAGCCCCGGGACTGAACGGGAGCTGTTTTTT.